The rows below give T cell receptor beta chains drawn from one sample of a study of blood T cell repertoires in COVID-19. The repertoire was sequenced with immunoSEQ multiplex PCR; TCRdb's copy has only in-frame clones and lacks some. The table includes about 260,000 clones, around nine tenths detected once. Source material: peripheral blood. These receptors were obtained from a man between 40 and 49 years old with active or convalescent COVID-19. Both conserved end residues are part of each CDR3. A D gene is named only where the DNA matches it firmly. The listing skips clone size in some rows; elsewhere it reads once, few, many or a size class.

V gene,J gene,D gene,clone size,CDR3 protein,CDR3 DNA
TRBV7-9,TRBJ2-5,-,-,CASSLGGTLPWGETQYF,TGTGCCAGCAGCTTGGGGGGGACACTCCCTTGGGGAGAGACCCAGTACTTC
TRBV7-3,TRBJ1-3,-,-,CASGRGSGNTIYF,TGTGCCAGCGGGAGGGGGTCTGGAAACACCATATATTTT
TRBV10-3,TRBJ1-4,TRBD1,-,CAISDSTGATNEKLFF,TGTGCCATCAGTGACTCGACAGGGGCAACTAATGAAAAACTGTTTTTT
TRBV5-1,TRBJ2-5,TRBD2,-,CASSSFSGESAQYF,TGCGCCAGCAGCTCCTTTAGCGGGGAAAGTGCCCAGTACTTC
TRBV6-6,TRBJ1-6,-,-,CASSAGNSPLHF,TGTGCCAGCAGTGCGGGGAATTCACCCCTCCACTTT
TRBV7-9,TRBJ2-3,-,few,CASSFGHYPDTQYF,TGTGCCAGCAGCTTTGGCCATTATCCAGATACGCAGTATTTT
TRBV25-1,TRBJ2-5,TRBD2,-,CASSESGLGQETQYF,TGTGCCAGCAGTGAATCGGGACTAGGACAAGAGACCCAGTACTTC
TRBV11-3,TRBJ2-2,-,few,CASSREGQNTGELFF,TGTGCCAGCAGCCGCGAGGGACAGAACACCGGGGAGCTGTTTTTT
TRBV5-1,TRBJ2-6,TRBD1,-,CASSGTAGANVLTF,TGCGCCAGCAGCGGGACAGCTGGGGCCAACGTCCTGACTTTC
TRBV5-1,TRBJ1-1,TRBD1,-,CVSSQDGQGTEAFF,TGCGTCAGCAGCCAAGACGGACAGGGGACTGAAGCTTTCTTT
TRBV28,TRBJ2-6,-,-,CASSWSSGANVLTF,TGTGCCAGCAGTTGGAGCTCTGGGGCCAACGTCCTGACTTTC
TRBV6-5,TRBJ2-2,-,few,CASSPSPGELFF,TGTGCCAGCAGTCCTTCCCCCGGGGAGCTGTTTTTT
TRBV29-1,TRBJ1-4,TRBD1,-,CSVGQGEKLFF,TGCAGCGTAGGACAGGGCGAAAAACTGTTTTTT
TRBV29-1,TRBJ2-7,TRBD2,-,CSVQRREKGYEQYF,TGCAGCGTCCAGAGGCGGGAGAAGGGGTACGAGCAGTACTTC
TRBV7-6,TRBJ2-3,TRBD2,-,CASRPVAGGITDTQYF,TGTGCCAGCAGGCCCGTAGCGGGAGGGATCACAGATACGCAGTATTTT
TRBV19,TRBJ1-1,-,few,CASSILGANTEAFF,TGTGCCAGTAGTATTCTGGGGGCGAACACTGAAGCTTTCTTT
TRBV7-8,TRBJ1-5,-,once,CASSLGTGMKNQPQHF,TGTGCCAGCAGCTTAGGTACAGGGATGAAGAATCAGCCCCAGCATTTT
TRBV28,TRBJ2-2,-,-,CASHVGGTGELFF,TGTGCCAGCCACGTCGGGGGCACCGGGGAGCTGTTTTTT
TRBV11-3,TRBJ2-2,TRBD2,-,CASRPISGRGTGELFF,TGTGCCAGCAGGCCCATTAGCGGGAGGGGCACCGGGGAGCTGTTTTTT
TRBV7-6,TRBJ2-3,-,-,CASSSRGDTQYF,TGTGCCAGCAGCTCCCGGGGAGATACGCAGTATTTT
TRBV24-1,TRBJ1-1,-,-,CATSDSGQSNTEAFF,TGTGCCACCAGTGACTCGGGACAATCGAACACTGAAGCTTTCTTT
TRBV27,TRBJ2-7,-,-,CASSPALGVVSMYF,TGTGCCAGCAGTCCCGCCCTCGGGGTTGTGAGCATGTACTTC
TRBV2,TRBJ1-2,-,-,CASSDGTTRSEVYGYTF,TGTGCCAGCAGTGACGGTACCACTCGGTCGGAGGTCTATGGCTACACCTTC
TRBV27,TRBJ1-4,-,-,CASQRTADREKLFF,TGTGCCAGTCAGCGGACGGCCGACCGGGAAAAACTGTTTTTT
TRBV6-4,TRBJ1-5,TRBD1,-,CASRARGYQPQHF,TGTGCCAGCAGGGCCAGGGGGTATCAGCCCCAGCATTTT
TRBV6-2/TRBV6-3,TRBJ2-7,TRBD2,-,CASSYGTSGLKQYF,TGTGCCAGCAGTTACGGGACTAGCGGGTTAAAGCAGTACTTC
TRBV9,TRBJ1-1,-,-,CASSVGGTEAFF,TGTGCCAGCAGCGTCGGGGGCACTGAAGCTTTCTTT
TRBV28,TRBJ1-1,-,-,CASSFQGKTEAFF,TGTGCCAGCAGTTTCCAGGGTAAAACTGAAGCTTTCTTT
TRBV6-5,TRBJ2-7,-,-,CASSYGEVYEQYF,TGTGCCAGCAGTTACGGAGAGGTCTACGAGCAGTACTTC
TRBV19,TRBJ2-5,-,-,CASSIGRSKETQYF,TGTGCCAGTAGTATAGGTAGGAGTAAAGAGACCCAGTACTTC